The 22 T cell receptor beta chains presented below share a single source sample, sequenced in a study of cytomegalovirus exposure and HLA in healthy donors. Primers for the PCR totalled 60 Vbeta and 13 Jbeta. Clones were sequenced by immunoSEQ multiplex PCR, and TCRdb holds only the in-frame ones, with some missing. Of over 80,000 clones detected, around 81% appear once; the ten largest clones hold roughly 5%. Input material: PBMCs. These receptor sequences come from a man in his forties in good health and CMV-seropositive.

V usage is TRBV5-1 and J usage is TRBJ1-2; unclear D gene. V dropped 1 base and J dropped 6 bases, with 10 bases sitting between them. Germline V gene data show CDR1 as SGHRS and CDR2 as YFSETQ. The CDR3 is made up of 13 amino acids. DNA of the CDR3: TGCGCCAGCAGCTTGTCCGACTCGGATGGCTACACCTTC. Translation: CASSLSDSDGYTF.

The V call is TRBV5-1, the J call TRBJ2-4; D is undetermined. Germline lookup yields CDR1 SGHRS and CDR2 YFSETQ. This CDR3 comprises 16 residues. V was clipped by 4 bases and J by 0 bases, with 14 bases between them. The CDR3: CASSGWADPAKNIQYF. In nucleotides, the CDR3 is TGCGCCAGCAGCGGGTGGGCCGACCCAGCCAAAAACATTCAGTACTTC.

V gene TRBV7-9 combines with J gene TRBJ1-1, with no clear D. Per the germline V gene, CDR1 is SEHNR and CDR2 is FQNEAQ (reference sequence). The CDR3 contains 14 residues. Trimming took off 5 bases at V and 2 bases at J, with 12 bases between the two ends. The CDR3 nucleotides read TGTGCCAGCAGCCCGGGGATCGGCAACACTGAAGCTTTCTTT. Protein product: CASSPGIGNTEAFF.

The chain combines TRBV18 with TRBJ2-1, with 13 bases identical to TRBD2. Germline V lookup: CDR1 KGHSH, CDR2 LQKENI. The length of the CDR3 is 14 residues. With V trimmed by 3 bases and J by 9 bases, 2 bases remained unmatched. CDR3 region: CASSPGLAGSEQFF. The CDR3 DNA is TGTGCCAGCTCACCGGGACTAGCGGGAAGTGAGCAGTTCTTC.

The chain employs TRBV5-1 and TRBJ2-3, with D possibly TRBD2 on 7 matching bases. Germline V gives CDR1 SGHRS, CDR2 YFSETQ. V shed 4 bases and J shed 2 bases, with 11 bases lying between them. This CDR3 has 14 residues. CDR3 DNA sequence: TGCGCCAGCAGCCTCGCGGGGGCCACAGATACGCAGTATTTT. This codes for CASSLAGATDTQYF.

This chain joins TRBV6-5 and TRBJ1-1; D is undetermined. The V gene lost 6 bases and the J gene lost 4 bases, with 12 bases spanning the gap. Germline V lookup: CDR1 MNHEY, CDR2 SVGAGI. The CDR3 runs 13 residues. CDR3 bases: TGTGCCAGCAGACAGTTTTCGACCACTGAAGCTTTCTTT. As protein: CASRQFSTTEAFF.

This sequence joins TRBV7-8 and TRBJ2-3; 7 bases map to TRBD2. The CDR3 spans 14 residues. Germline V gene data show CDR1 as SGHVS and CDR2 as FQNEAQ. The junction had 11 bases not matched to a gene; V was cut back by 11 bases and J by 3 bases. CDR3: CACHGLDGTDTQYF. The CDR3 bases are TGTGCCTGTCATGGACTAGACGGAACAGATACGCAGTATTTT.

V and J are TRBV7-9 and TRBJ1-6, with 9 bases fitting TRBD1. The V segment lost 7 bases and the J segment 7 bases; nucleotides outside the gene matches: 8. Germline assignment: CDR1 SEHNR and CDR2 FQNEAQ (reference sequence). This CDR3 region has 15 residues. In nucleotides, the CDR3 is TGTGCCAGCAACACAGGGGGCGCGGCCAATTCACCCCTCCACTTT. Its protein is CASNTGGAANSPLHF. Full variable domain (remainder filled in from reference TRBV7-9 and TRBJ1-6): DTGVSQNPRHKITKRGQNVTFRCDPISEHNRLYWYRQTLGQGPEFLTYFQNEAQLEKSRLLSDRFSAERPKGSFSTLEIQRTEQGDSAMYLCASNTGGAANSPLHFGNGTRLTVT.

The CDR3 spells CASRQGDYGYTF. CDR3 DNA: TGTGCCAGCAGACAGGGTGACTATGGCTACACCTTC. The J gene is TRBJ1-2, the V gene TRBV6-5; possibly TRBD1 for D (6 bases). Trimming removed 6 bases at V and 3 bases at J, with 8 bases between. The CDR3 sequence is 12 residues long. Per germline, CDR1 MNHEY and CDR2 SVGAGI.

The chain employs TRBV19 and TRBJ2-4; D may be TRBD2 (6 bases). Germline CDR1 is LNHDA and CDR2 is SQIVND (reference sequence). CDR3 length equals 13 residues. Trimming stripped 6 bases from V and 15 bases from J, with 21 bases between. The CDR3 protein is CASSSGRGRFLYF. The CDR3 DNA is TGTGCCAGTAGCTCGGGGCGGGGCAGGTTCCTGTACTTC.

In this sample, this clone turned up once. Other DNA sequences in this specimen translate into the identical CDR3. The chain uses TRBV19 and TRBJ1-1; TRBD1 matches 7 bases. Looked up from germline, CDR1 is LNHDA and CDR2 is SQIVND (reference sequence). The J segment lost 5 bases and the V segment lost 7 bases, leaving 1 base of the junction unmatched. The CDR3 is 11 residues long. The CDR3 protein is CASNRGTEAFF. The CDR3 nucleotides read TGTGCCAGTAACAGGGGAACTGAAGCTTTCTTT.

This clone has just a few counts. This CDR3 reads CASSPRLAGVTNEQYF. CDR3 coding DNA: TGCGCCAGCAGCCCCAGACTAGCGGGAGTTACCAACGAGCAGTACTTC. The chain combines TRBV4-1 with TRBJ2-7, with 12 bases lining up with TRBD2. CDR1 MGHRA and CDR2 YSYEKL come from the germline V gene. Germline trimming cut 4 bases from V and 5 bases from J; bases unmatched to any gene: 9. The CDR3 has 16 residues.

In DNA form, the CDR3 reads TGTGCCAGCAGCTCCCGGGACAATCAGCCCCAGCATTTT. Translating it yields CASSSRDNQPQHF. V usage is TRBV7-8 and J usage is TRBJ1-5; no clear D. Germline CDR1 SGHVS, CDR2 FQNEAQ. The ends were cut back, 4 bases at V and 3 bases at J, with 7 bases in the middle. The CDR3 length is 13 residues.

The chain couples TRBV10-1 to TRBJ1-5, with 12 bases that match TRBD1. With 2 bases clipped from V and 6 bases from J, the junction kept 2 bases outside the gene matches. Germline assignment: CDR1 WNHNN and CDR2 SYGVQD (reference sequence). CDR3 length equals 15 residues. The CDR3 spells CASSEGTGGFQPQHF. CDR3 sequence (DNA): TGCGCCAGCAGTGAGGGGACAGGGGGCTTTCAGCCCCAGCATTTT.

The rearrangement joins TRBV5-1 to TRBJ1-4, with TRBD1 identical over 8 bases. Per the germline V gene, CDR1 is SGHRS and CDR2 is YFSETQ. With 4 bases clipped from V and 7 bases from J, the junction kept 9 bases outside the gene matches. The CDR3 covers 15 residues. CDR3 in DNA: TGCGCCAGCAGCACCGTCGGCGGGACAGGTGAAAAACTGTTTTTT. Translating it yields CASSTVGGTGEKLFF.

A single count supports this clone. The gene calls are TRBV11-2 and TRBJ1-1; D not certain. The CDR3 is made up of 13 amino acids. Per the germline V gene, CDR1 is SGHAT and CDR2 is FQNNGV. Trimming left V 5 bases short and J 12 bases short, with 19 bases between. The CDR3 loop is CASSTPNSPQSFF. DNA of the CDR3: TGTGCCAGCAGCACCCCAAACAGCCCCCAGTCTTTCTTT.

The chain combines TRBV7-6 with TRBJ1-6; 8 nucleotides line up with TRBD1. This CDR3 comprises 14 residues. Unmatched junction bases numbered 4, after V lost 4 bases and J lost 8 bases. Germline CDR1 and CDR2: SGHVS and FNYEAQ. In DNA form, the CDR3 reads TGTGCCAGCAGCTCAGCAGGGGGCCATTCACCCCTCCACTTT. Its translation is CASSSAGGHSPLHF.

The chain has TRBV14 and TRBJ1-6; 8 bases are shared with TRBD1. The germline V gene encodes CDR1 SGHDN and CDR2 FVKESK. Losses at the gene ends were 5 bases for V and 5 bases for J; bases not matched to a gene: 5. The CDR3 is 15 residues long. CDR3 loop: CASSGQGGNNSPLHF. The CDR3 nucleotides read TGTGCCAGCAGCGGACAGGGTGGCAATAATTCACCCCTCCACTTT.

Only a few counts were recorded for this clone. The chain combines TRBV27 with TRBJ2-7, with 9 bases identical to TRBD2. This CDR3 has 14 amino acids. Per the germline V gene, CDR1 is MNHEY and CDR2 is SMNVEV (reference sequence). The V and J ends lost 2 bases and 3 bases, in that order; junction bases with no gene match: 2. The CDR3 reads CASSLRGGDYEQYF. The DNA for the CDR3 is TGTGCCAGCAGTTTACGCGGGGGGGACTACGAGCAGTACTTC.

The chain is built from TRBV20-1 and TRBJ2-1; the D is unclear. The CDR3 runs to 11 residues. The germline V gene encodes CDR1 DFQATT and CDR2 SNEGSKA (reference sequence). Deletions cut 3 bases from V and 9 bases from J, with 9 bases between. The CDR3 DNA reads TGCAGTGCTAGCCCTAGTTTTGAGCAGTTCTTC. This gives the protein CSASPSFEQFF.

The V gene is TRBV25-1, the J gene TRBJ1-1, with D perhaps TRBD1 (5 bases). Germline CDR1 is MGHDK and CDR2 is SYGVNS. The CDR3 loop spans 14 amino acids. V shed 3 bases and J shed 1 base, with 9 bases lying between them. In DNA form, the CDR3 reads TGTGCCAGCAGTGAGTACAGGTCGAACACTGAAGCTTTCTTT. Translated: CASSEYRSNTEAFF.

CDR3 sequence (DNA): TGTGCCAGTAGTATTCTGGGACAGATTTATCAGCCCCAGCATTTT. Translation: CASSILGQIYQPQHF. The gene calls are TRBV19 and TRBJ1-5; 7 bases align to TRBD1. The length of the CDR3 is 15 residues. Germline values: CDR1 LNHDA, CDR2 SQIVND (reference sequence). J gave up 5 bases and V 3 bases, and 7 bases lay outside the gene matches.